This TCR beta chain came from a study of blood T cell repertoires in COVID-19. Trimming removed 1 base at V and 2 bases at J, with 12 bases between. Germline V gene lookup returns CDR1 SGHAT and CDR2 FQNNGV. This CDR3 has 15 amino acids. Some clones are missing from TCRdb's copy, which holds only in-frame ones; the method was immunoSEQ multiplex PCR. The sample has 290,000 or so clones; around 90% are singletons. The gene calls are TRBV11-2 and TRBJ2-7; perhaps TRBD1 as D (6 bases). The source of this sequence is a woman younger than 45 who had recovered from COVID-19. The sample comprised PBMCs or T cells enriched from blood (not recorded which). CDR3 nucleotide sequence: TGTGCCAGCAGCTTAGGTTATTCAGGGGCCTACGAGCAGTACTTC. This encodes CASSLGYSGAYEQYF.